This T cell receptor (beta chain) was documented in a study of blood T cell repertoires in COVID-19. As for the study in general: There were acute and convalescent COVID-19 samples, and they came from the United States, Italy and Spain. In each case, the material was cDNA or gDNA derived from T cells, B-cell-depleted T cells, or PBMCs.

Per the study methods: Counts of nucleated cells, estimated from reference gene primer amplification, were obtained. The repertoire was sequenced with immunoSEQ multiplex PCR; TCRdb's copy has only in-frame clones and lacks some. The DNA gave D and trimming, while V, J and clone size come from that table. The sample lists 50,000 to 70,000 clones, about 81% occurring once. The sample taken for sequencing was peripheral blood. This TCR was recovered from a man between 65 and 79 years old with active COVID-19.

CDR3: CASSPHGSSDTQYF. The CDR3, as DNA: TGTGCCAGCAGCCCCCACGGGAGTTCAGATACGCAGTATTTT. V and J are TRBV7-2 and TRBJ2-3; perhaps TRBD2 as D (6 bases). This CDR3 has 14 residues. Germline lookup yields CDR1 SGHTA and CDR2 FQGNSA. V was shortened by 5 bases and J by 4 bases, with 13 bases between the two germline ends. Full variable domain (remainder filled in from reference TRBV7-2 and TRBJ2-3): GAGVSQSPSNKVTEKGKDVELRCDPISGHTALYWYRQSLGQGLEFLIYFQGNSAPDKSGLPSDRFSAERTGGSVSTLTIQRTQQEDSAVYLCASSPHGSSDTQYFGPGTRLTVL.